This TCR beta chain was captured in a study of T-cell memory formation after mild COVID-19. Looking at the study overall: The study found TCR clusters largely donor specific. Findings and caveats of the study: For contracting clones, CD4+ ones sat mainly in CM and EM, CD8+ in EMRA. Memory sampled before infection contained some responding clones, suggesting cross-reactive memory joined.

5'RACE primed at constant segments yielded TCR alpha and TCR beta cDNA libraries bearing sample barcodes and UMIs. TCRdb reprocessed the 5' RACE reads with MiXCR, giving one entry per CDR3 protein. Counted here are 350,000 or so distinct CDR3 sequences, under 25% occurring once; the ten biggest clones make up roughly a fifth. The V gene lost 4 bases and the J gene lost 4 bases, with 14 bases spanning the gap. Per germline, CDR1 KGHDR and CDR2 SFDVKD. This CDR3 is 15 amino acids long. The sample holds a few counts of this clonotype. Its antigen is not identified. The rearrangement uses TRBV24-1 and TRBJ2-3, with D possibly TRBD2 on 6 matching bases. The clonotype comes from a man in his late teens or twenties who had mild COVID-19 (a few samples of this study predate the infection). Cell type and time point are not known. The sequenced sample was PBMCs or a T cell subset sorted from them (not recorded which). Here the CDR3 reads CATSDPDGGPDTQYF. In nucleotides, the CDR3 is TGTGCCACCAGTGACCCTGACGGAGGGCCAGATACGCAGTATTTT.